This T cell receptor (beta chain) came from a study of monozygotic twins with inflammatory bowel disease. The CDR3 contains 16 residues. In germline, CDR1 is MGHRA, CDR2 YSYEKL. Investigators made cDNA in eight separate reactions per sample. UMIs incorporating a 6-nucleotide sample barcode were appended by means of template switching. No DNA is given; TCRdb re-called the 5' RACE reads and lists each CDR3 protein once. The sample yields about 440,000 distinct CDR3 sequences, of which the top ten take up approximately 2.4%. Investigators extracted total RNA from whole blood and did not sort T cells. Sequencing used blood. V and J are TRBV4-1 and TRBJ2-1; as DNA is missing, the TRBD1 call by TCRdb cannot be tested. This sequence was found in a human donor with ulcerative colitis or Crohn's disease, or a healthy co-twin of an affected twin (not recorded which). CDR3 protein: CASSHGGGGSYNEQFF.